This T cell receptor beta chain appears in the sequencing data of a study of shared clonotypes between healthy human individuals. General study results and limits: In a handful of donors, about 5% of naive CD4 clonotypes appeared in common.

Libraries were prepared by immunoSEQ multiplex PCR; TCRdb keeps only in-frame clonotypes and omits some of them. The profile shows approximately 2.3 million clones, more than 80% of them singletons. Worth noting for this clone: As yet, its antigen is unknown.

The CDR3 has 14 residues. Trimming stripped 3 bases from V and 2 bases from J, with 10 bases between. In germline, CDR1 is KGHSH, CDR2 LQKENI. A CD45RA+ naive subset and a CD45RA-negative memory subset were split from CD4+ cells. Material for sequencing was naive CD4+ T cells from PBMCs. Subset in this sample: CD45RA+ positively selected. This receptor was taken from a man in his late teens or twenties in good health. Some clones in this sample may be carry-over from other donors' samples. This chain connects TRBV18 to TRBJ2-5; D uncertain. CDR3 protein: CASSPISDQETQYF. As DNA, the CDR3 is TGTGCCAGCTCACCGATCAGCGATCAAGAGACCCAGTACTTC.